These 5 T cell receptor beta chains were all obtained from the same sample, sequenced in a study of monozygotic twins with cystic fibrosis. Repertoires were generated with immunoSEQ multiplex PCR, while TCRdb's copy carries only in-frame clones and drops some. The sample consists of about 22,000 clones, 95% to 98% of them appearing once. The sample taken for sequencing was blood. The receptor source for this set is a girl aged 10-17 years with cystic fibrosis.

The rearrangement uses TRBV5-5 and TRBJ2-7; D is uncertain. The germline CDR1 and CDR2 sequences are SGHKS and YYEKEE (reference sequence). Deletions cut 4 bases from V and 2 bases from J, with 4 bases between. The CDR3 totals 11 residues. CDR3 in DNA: TGTGCCAGCAGCGCGACCTACGAGCAGTACTTC. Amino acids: CASSATYEQYF.

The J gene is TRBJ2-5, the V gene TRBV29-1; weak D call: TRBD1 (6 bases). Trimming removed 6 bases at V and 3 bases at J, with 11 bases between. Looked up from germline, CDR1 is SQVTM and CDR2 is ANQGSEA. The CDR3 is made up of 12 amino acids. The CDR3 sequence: CSVFSGEETQYF. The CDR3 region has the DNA TGCAGCGTATTCTCAGGGGAAGAGACCCAGTACTTC.

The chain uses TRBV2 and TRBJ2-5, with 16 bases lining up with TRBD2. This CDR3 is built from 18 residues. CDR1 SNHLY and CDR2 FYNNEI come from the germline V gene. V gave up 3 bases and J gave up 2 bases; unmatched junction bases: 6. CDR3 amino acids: CASSDPGLAGGLQETQYF. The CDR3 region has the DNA TGTGCCAGCAGTGATCCGGGACTAGCGGGGGGGCTACAAGAGACCCAGTACTTC.

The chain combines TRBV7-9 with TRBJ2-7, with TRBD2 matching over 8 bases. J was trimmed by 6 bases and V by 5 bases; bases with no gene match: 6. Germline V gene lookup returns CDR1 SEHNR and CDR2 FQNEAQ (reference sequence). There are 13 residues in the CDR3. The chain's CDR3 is CASSPGLGSEQYF. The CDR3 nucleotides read TGTGCCAGCAGCCCGGGACTAGGTTCCGAGCAGTACTTC.

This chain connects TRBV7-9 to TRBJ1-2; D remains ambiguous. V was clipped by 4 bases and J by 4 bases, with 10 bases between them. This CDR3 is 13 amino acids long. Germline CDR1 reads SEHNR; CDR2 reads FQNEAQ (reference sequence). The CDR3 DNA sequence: TGTGCCAGCAGCTCCTCGAGTACCTATGGCTACACCTTC. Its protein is CASSSSSTYGYTF.